The 8 T cell receptor beta chains below were found in one sample sequenced in a study of CD8+ T cells in alopecia areata. Extraction and reverse transcription of RNA yielded cDNA as the sequencing template. Only in-frame clones appear in the TCRdb table, and some are missing; sequencing was by immunoSEQ multiplex PCR. The sample holds roughly 180,000 clones; roughly 63% are singletons and the top ten take over 1.5%. This sample comprised CD4+ T cells sorted from blood, obtained at week 0. These receptors all come from a human donor with alopecia areata.

The table lists this clone with a few counts. V gene TRBV29-1 combines with J gene TRBJ1-1, with D possibly being TRBD1 (6 bases). CDR1 and CDR2 (germline): SQVTM, ANQGSEA. This CDR3 comprises 13 residues. The V and J ends lost 5 bases and 3 bases respectively, with 13 bases between them. The CDR3 reads CSVKGELDTEAFF. CDR3 sequence (DNA): TGCAGCGTTAAGGGGGAATTAGACACTGAAGCTTTCTTT.

This clone has ten or more counts. The chain links TRBV7-2 to TRBJ1-4, with TRBD1 matching over 7 bases. The V gene end was trimmed by 6 bases and the J gene end by 4 bases; junction bases not matched to a gene: 2. CDR3 length: 13 amino acids. Germline loops: CDR1 SGHTA, CDR2 FQGNSA. CDR3 coding DNA: TGTGCCAGCAGGGGACAGAGTAATGAAAAACTGTTTTTT. This codes for CASRGQSNEKLFF.

This clone has only a few counts. This rearrangement joins TRBV29-1 to TRBJ2-7; TRBD2 is a possible D gene (7 bases). The CDR3 covers 14 residues. The V gene's germline CDR1 is SQVTM and CDR2 ANQGSEA. Trimming cost V 6 bases and J 2 bases, with 17 bases left between them. This chain's CDR3 is CSVGGRLGTYEQYF. The CDR3 DNA sequence: TGCAGCGTCGGGGGGCGTCTCGGCACCTACGAGCAGTACTTC.

The V gene is TRBV28, the J gene TRBJ2-7, with 7 bases matching TRBD1. Germline V gene data show CDR1 as MDHEN and CDR2 as SYDVKM. The CDR3 spans 15 residues. V lost 2 bases, J lost 4 bases, and 8 bases stayed unmatched. CDR3: CASSLPIGQAYEQYF. In DNA, the CDR3 is TGTGCCAGCAGTTTACCCATAGGACAGGCTTACGAGCAGTACTTC.

V gene TRBV6-1 combines with J gene TRBJ1-1; D gene unclear. V shed 7 bases and J shed 1 base, with 13 bases lying between them. Germline CDR1 MNHNS, CDR2 SASEGT. CDR3 size: 14 residues. The CDR3 loop reads CASTYSTSNTEAFF. The CDR3 DNA reads as TGTGCCAGCACCTACAGCACCTCGAACACTGAAGCTTTCTTT.

The rearrangement joins TRBV5-6 to TRBJ2-7; D is uncertain. Trimming cost V 4 bases and J 4 bases, with 12 bases left between them. The germline CDR1 and CDR2 sequences are SGHDT and YYEEEE. This CDR3 is 13 amino acids long. For the CDR3, the DNA is TGTGCCAGCAGCACCCCTCCCGGGTACGAGCAGTACTTC. Translation: CASSTPPGYEQYF.

The chain carries TRBV30 and TRBJ1-5, with D hard to call. The V gene's germline CDR1 is GTSNPN and CDR2 SVGIG (reference sequence). CDR3 length: 13 amino acids. V gave up 2 bases and J gave up 4 bases, with 9 bases separating them. This chain's CDR3 is CAWSSAGNQPQHF. The DNA for the CDR3 is TGTGCCTGGAGTAGTGCGGGGAATCAGCCCCAGCATTTT.

This chain joins TRBV29-1 and TRBJ1-1; 8 bases map to TRBD1. The germline CDR1 and CDR2 sequences are SQVTM and ANQGSEA. V shed 3 bases and J 0 bases; nucleotides not matched to a gene: 3. The CDR3 has 14 amino acids. CDR3 coding DNA: TGCAGCGTTGAGAAGGGACAGGTGAACACTGAAGCTTTCTTT. This codes for CSVEKGQVNTEAFF.